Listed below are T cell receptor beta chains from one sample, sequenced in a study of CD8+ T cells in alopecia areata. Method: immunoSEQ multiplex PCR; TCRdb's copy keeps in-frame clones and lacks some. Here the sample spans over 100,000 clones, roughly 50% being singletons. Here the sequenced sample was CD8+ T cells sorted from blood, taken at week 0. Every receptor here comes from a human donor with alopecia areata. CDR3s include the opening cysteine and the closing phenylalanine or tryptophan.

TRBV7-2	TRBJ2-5	CASSQDRGGEETQYF
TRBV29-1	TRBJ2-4	CSAGENIQYF
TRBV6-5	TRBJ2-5	CASSSWDSKETQYF
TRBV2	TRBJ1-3	CASSRLISGNTIYF
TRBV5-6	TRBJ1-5	CASSFLGQGGGQPQHF
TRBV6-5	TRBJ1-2	CASSYNQGNGYTF
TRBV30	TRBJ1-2	CAWSTGVGYTF
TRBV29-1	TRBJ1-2	CSADSNYGYTF
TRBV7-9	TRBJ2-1	CASSLVRDYNEQFF
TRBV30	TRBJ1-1	CAWNRGTEAFF
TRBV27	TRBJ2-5	CASSPIAGLTQETQYF
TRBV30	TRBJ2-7	CAWSVSRADAYEQYF